The subject of this entry is one T cell receptor beta chain. Per germline, CDR1 LGHNA and CDR2 YNFKEQ. With 6 bases clipped from V and 7 bases from J, the junction kept 3 bases outside the gene matches. The CDR3 runs to 12 residues. This sample was included in a study of cytotoxic CD8 clonotypes in ibrutinib-treated CLL. Assay used: immunoSEQ multiplex PCR; TCRdb lists only in-frame clones, some missing. The table has 17,000 or so clones, roughly three fifths seen once; the top ten hold about 25%. The sequencing here drew on PBMCs, taken after 12 months of ibrutinib treatment. The receptor's source is a human donor with chronic lymphocytic leukemia. The rearrangement links TRBV4-2 to TRBJ2-7, with 10 nucleotides matching TRBD2. The CDR3 DNA follows: TGTGCCAGCAGAGGGACTAGCGTTGAGCAGTACTTC. Translated, it gives CASRGTSVEQYF.